What follows are 7 T cell receptor beta chains derived from one specimen sequenced in a study of CXCR3-negative and CXCR3-positive naive CD8 T cells. Study-level results: A higher hydrophobicity marked the TRB CDR3s of CXCR3-positive naive cells versus CXCR3-negative naive cells.

The TRB libraries of cDNA were built by UMI-labeled 5' RACE. Following a re-call of the 5' RACE reads, TCRdb has one entry per CDR3 protein and lacks DNA. The listing contains about 6,000 distinct CDR3 sequences. These TCRs are of unknown antigen specificity. The sample taken for sequencing was naive CXCR3+ CD8+ T cells from blood. As for subset: CD45RO-CCR7+CD27+CD95- naive CD8+ T cells expressing CXCR3 (TNR3+). Every receptor here comes from a human donor in good health. Some clones in this sample may be carry-over from other donors' samples.

V usage is TRBV2 and J usage is TRBJ2-2; the TRBD1 assignment by TCRdb is unverifiable without DNA. Germline V gene lookup returns CDR1 SNHLY and CDR2 FYNNEI. The CDR3 is 17 residues long. The CDR3 loop is CASSTSWGQANTGELFF. The full variable domain, with the rest looked up from reference TRBV2 and TRBJ2-2, is EPEVTQTPSHQVTQMGQEVILRCVPISNHLYFYWYRQILGQKVEFLVSFYNNEISEKSEIFDDQFSVERPDGSNFTLKIRSTKLEDSAMYFCASSTSWGQANTGELFFGEGSRLTVL.

In terms of frequency, this clonotype is medium-sized. V usage is TRBV10-3 and J usage is TRBJ2-7; TCRdb proposes TRBD1, but this gene call is untestable without DNA. Looked up from germline, CDR1 is ENHRY and CDR2 is SYGVKD. This CDR3 is built from 14 residues. CDR3 in amino acids: CASLGTLGIYEQYF.

This clonotype is called medium-sized based on its frequency. This CDR3 is CASSPRGGAWTEAFF. The J gene is TRBJ1-1, the V gene TRBV14; TCRdb reports TRBD1, a call that lacks DNA to check it against. CDR3 size: 15 residues. Germline CDR1 SGHDN, CDR2 FVKESK.

This clonotype is called medium-sized based on its frequency. CDR3 sequence: CASSLQASYEQYF. The gene calls are TRBV7-2 and TRBJ2-7. Germline loops: CDR1 SGHTA, CDR2 FQGNSA. CDR3 length: 13 residues.

This clonotype is deemed medium-sized by its frequency. The chain links TRBV20-1 to TRBJ1-5; TCRdb lists TRBD1, though no DNA is available to test this call. Germline V gives CDR1 DFQATT, CDR2 SNEGSKA (reference sequence). CDR3 size: 21 residues. CDR3 residues: CSAREGQGAVIGHLRDQPQHF.

This chain joins TRBV9 and TRBJ2-1; TCRdb gives TRBD2 as the D gene, but with no DNA this cannot be confirmed. Germline V gene data show CDR1 as SGDLS and CDR2 as YYNGEE. CDR3 length: 14 amino acids. The CDR3 here is CASSAGGPYNEQFF.

The rearrangement links TRBV11-2 to TRBJ1-1. Germline lookup yields CDR1 SGHAT and CDR2 FQNNGV. This CDR3 is 13 amino acids long. The CDR3: CASSSGGVTEAFF.